These T cell receptor beta chains were read from a single sample in a study of cytomegalovirus exposure and HLA in healthy donors. Assay used: immunoSEQ multiplex PCR; TCRdb lists only in-frame clones, some missing. The repertoire includes roughly 120,000 clones, about 78% of them detected once, and approximately 5% sits in the top ten. The material sequenced was PBMCs. The receptor set was obtained from a woman aged 30 to 39 in good health and CMV-seropositive. Each CDR3 is given with its conserved first and last residue. Fields, in order: V gene, J gene, D gene, clone size, CDR3 length, CDR3 DNA, CDR3 protein. The D gene is left open where the match is weak. Size tells how often a clone was seen (once, few, many) or the class of an expanded clone, and some rows leave it out.

TRBV7-3	TRBJ2-7	-	-	13	TGTGCCAGCAGCCCAAAGGCCGCCGGGGAGCAGTACTTC	CASSPKAAGEQYF
TRBV19	TRBJ1-2	-	once	12	TGTGCCAGCACTCAGGGGTACTATGGCTACACCTTC	CASTQGYYGYTF
TRBV4-1	TRBJ2-7	-	-	14	TGCGCCAGCAGCCAGGTTAGCGTCTCCTACGAGCAGTACTTC	CASSQVSVSYEQYF
TRBV30	TRBJ1-2	-	-	15	TGTGCCTGGAGTAATTCGGGAACAGGGCGAGATGGCTACACCTTC	CAWSNSGTGRDGYTF
TRBV18	TRBJ1-3	TRBD1	-	15	TGTGCCAGCTCGTACAAACAGGGGTCTGGAAACACCATATATTTT	CASSYKQGSGNTIYF
TRBV30	TRBJ2-3	TRBD2	once	18	TGTGCCTGGAGTGTACTTCGGACTAGCGGACAATCGGCAGATACGCAGTATTTT	CAWSVLRTSGQSADTQYF
TRBV7-9	TRBJ2-2	TRBD2	-	16	TGTGCCAGCAGCTTACAGCGGGGGGGCCTCGGCGGGGAGCTGTTTTTT	CASSLQRGGLGGELFF
TRBV19	TRBJ1-2	-	-	14	TGTGCCAGTAGTATAGCGGAATTGGGAGATGGCTACACCTTC	CASSIAELGDGYTF
TRBV13	TRBJ1-1	TRBD1	-	15	TGTGCCAGCAGCGCCGGACAGGGGGTGAACACTGAAGCTTTCTTT	CASSAGQGVNTEAFF
TRBV19	TRBJ1-1	-	-	12	TGTGCCAGTGTTGGCCTGGACACTGAAGCTTTCTTT	CASVGLDTEAFF
TRBV30	TRBJ1-1	-	-	13	TGTGCCCGGATGACAGACATGAACACTGAAGCTTTCTTT	CARMTDMNTEAFF
TRBV7-9	TRBJ2-7	-	-	14	TGTTCCAGCAGCTCAGGGGCCACTTCCTACGAGCAGTACTTC	CSSSSGATSYEQYF
TRBV5-1	TRBJ1-4	-	-	16	TGCGCCAGCAGCTTGGCCCCGACAGGCGCTAATGAAAAACTGTTTTTT	CASSLAPTGANEKLFF
TRBV5-1	TRBJ2-3	TRBD2	-	15	TGCGCCAGCAGCTCTGGACTAGCGTCGGGGGATACGCAGTATTTT	CASSSGLASGDTQYF
TRBV19	TRBJ2-1	TRBD2	-	20	TGTGCCAGTAGGGATTTTGGGACTAGCGGATCCTTGAGCTCCTACAATGAGCAGTTCTTC	CASRDFGTSGSLSSYNEQFF
TRBV30	TRBJ1-2	-	few	15	TGTGCCTGGAGTGCTACGGGGGGCCGCTTTATAGGCTACACCTTC	CAWSATGGRFIGYTF
TRBV5-1	TRBJ2-3	TRBD2	few	17	TGCGCCAGCAGCCAACCCCAGACTAGCGGGAGCACAGATACGCAGTATTTT	CASSQPQTSGSTDTQYF
TRBV2	TRBJ2-7	-	-	13	TGTTTCAGCAAGGAGGACGCGGCATACGAGCAGTACTTC	CFSKEDAAYEQYF
TRBV27	TRBJ1-5	-	-	17	TGTGCCAGCAGTTTATCGAAAGGCCTAGGGCCAGGGCAGCCCCAGCATTTT	CASSLSKGLGPGQPQHF
TRBV5-1	TRBJ2-3	-	-	13	TGCGCCAGCAGCGTAGGAGGCACAGATACGCAGTATTTT	CASSVGGTDTQYF
TRBV7-7	TRBJ2-2	TRBD2	-	16	TGTGCTAGCAGCTTCGGCGCTAGCGGGAACACCGGGGAGCTGTTTTTT	CASSFGASGNTGELFF
TRBV4-1	TRBJ1-5	TRBD1	once	17	TGCGCCAGCAGCCAAAACGGGAGGGGGCGCGGCAATCAGCCCCAGCATTTT	CASSQNGRGRGNQPQHF
TRBV5-1	TRBJ2-3	-	-	14	TGCGCCAGCAGCCCCGGGACAACCACAGATACGCAGTATTTT	CASSPGTTTDTQYF
TRBV9	TRBJ2-1	-	-	17	TGTGCCAGCAGCGGGAGACTAGTGTCGGGCTTAAGGAATGAGCAGTTCTTC	CASSGRLVSGLRNEQFF
TRBV7-9	TRBJ1-1	TRBD1	-	13	TGTGCCAGCAGCTTTGACAGGGGGGCTGAAGCTTTCTTT	CASSFDRGAEAFF
TRBV9	TRBJ2-7	TRBD1	-	15	TGTGCCAGCAGCGGTGATCCGGGACAGGTGGGCGAGCAGTACTTC	CASSGDPGQVGEQYF
TRBV19	TRBJ1-1	-	-	13	TGTGCCAGTAGATGGAGACCGGGAACTGAAGCTTTCTTT	CASRWRPGTEAFF
TRBV19	TRBJ2-1	-	-	15	TGTGCCAGTACCCCCGTGGGGGGCTCCTACAATGAGCAGTTCTTC	CASTPVGGSYNEQFF
TRBV5-8	TRBJ1-1	-	-	13	TGTGCCAGCAGTAAACAGGGACACACTGAAGCTTTCTTT	CASSKQGHTEAFF
TRBV9	TRBJ1-2	TRBD1	-	15	TGTGCCAGCAGCGGCCAAATTTGGGACAGCTATGGCTACACCTTC	CASSGQIWDSYGYTF
TRBV7-3	TRBJ2-1	TRBD2	-	15	TGTGCCAGCAGCGCCGGACTAGCGGGAGAGGCTGAGCAGTTCTTC	CASSAGLAGEAEQFF
TRBV2	TRBJ1-4	-	-	15	TGTGCCAGCAGTGTAACAGGGTTAACTAATGAAAAACTGTTTTTT	CASSVTGLTNEKLFF
TRBV4-1	TRBJ2-5	-	-	15	TGCGCCAGCAGCCACGTAATCGGACACGGCGAGACCCAGTACTTC	CASSHVIGHGETQYF
TRBV25-1	TRBJ2-2	-	few	13	TGTGCCAGTAAATTAACGGACACCGGGGAGCTGTTTTTT	CASKLTDTGELFF
TRBV19	TRBJ1-4	-	-	15	TGTGCCAGTAGTAACCGACAGGCAACTAATGAAAAACTGTTTTTT	CASSNRQATNEKLFF
TRBV4-1	TRBJ2-7	-	-	14	TGCGCCAGCAGCCAAGCCGAGGTCGAGGGCGAGCAGTACTTC	CASSQAEVEGEQYF
TRBV4-2	TRBJ1-2	-	-	14	TGTGCCAGCAGCCAAGATGGTACAATCTATGGCTACACCTTC	CASSQDGTIYGYTF
TRBV29-1	TRBJ1-1	-	-	15	TGCAGCGTTGCGCTTAGGGCAGGGATGAACACTGAAGCTTTCTTT	CSVALRAGMNTEAFF
TRBV5-6	TRBJ1-1	-	-	15	TGTGCCAGCAGCTTGTGGGGGGTGGGAAACACTGAAGCTTTCTTT	CASSLWGVGNTEAFF
TRBV19	TRBJ1-5	-	-	13	TGTGCCAGTAGTATGAACAGCATCGAACCCCAGCATTTT	CASSMNSIEPQHF
TRBV29-1	TRBJ2-7	TRBD1	-	13	TGCAGCGTGGGGGCAGGGGGTACCTACGAGCAGTACTTC	CSVGAGGTYEQYF
TRBV30	TRBJ2-5	TRBD2	-	14	TGTGCCTGGACCCAGCGGGGGTACCAAGAGACCCAGTACTTC	CAWTQRGYQETQYF
TRBV27	TRBJ1-1	-	-	13	TGTGCCAGCAGTCCCTCGACGGTGGTGGAGGCTTTCTTT	CASSPSTVVEAFF
TRBV5-1	TRBJ2-1	-	-	15	TGCGCCAGCAGCCGAATCCCTAGCAACGGTAATGAGCAGTTCTTC	CASSRIPSNGNEQFF
TRBV7-2	TRBJ1-2	-	-	17	TGTGCCAGCAGCTACGACACCACCGACAGTGGTGTCTATGGCTACACCTTC	CASSYDTTDSGVYGYTF
TRBV6-5	TRBJ1-6	TRBD1	-	14	TGTGCCAGCATCGGGACAGGAAATAATTCACCCCTCCACTTT	CASIGTGNNSPLHF
TRBV4-1	TRBJ1-5	TRBD1	-	18	TGCGCCAGCAGCCAAATAGGGTCCGGACAGGCTACATCAAAGCCCCAGCATTTT	CASSQIGSGQATSKPQHF
TRBV2	TRBJ1-4	-	-	14	TGTGCCAGCAGTGTGAGGCAGGGAAATGAAAAACTGTTTTTT	CASSVRQGNEKLFF
TRBV18	TRBJ2-7	TRBD1	-	14	TGTGCCAGCTCACCGGACAGGGCCGTCTACGAGCAGTACTTC	CASSPDRAVYEQYF
TRBV10-2	TRBJ1-1	TRBD1	-	15	TGCGCCAGCAGTGATGTTTCAGGGGGCAACACTGAAGCTTTCTTT	CASSDVSGGNTEAFF
TRBV19	TRBJ2-1	TRBD2	-	15	TGTGCCAGTAGTATTTCGGGGGGCTCCTACAATGAGCAGTTCTTC	CASSISGGSYNEQFF